This T cell receptor beta chain was documented in a study of identical twins. Each CDR3 protein is one row after TCRdb ran MiXCR on the 5' RACE reads. The sample lists 200,000 to 250,000 distinct CDR3 sequences; about 12% were seen once. Notes on this clonotype: Its antigen is undetermined.

The study's findings and limits: Excess low generation probability was seen in twin-shared out-of-frame alpha sequences. The study found that models underestimated out-of-frame TCR alpha sharing in monozygotic twins. Twins shared beta out-of-frame sequences in excess, but this excess was weaker.

Germline V gives CDR1 SGDLS, CDR2 YYNGEE. V dropped 0 bases and J dropped 3 bases, with 15 bases sitting between them. CDR3 length: 16 amino acids. These data also formed part of another study, on yellow fever vaccine responses in identical twins. This second study says: Reported findings indicate that twins' vaccine T cell responses seemed partially convergent, partially personalized.

The sample comprised memory (CD45RO+) T cells sorted from blood. J is TRBJ2-5 and V is TRBV9; D gene ambiguous. This TCR came from a woman aged 18-29 years in good health. For the CDR3, the DNA is TGTGCCAGCAGCGTAGGAGTGAGTGAAGGGAAAGAGACCCAGTACTTC. Translated, it gives CASSVGVSEGKETQYF.